Listed below are T cell receptor beta chains from one sample, sequenced in a study of shared clonotypes between healthy human individuals. TCRdb keeps only in-frame clones here, not all; method: immunoSEQ multiplex PCR. The sample gives more than 90,000 clones, less than 80% of which show up once; less than 50% is in the top ten. What was sequenced was memory CD8+ T cells sorted from blood. The receptors were gathered from a man younger than 40 in good health. Each CDR3 is given with its conserved first and last residue. D genes are given only for firm matches. The size of a clone is reported for some rows only, either as once, few or many, or as a class for expanded clones.

TRBV21-1,TRBJ1-2,NA,few,TGTGCCAGCAGCAATTGTCCGGGTCTCTACTATGGCTACACCTTC,CASSNCPGLYYGYTF
TRBV28,TRBJ1-5,NA,once,TGTGCCAGTCGGTGGACAGAGAATCAGCCCCAGCATTTT,CASRWTENQPQHF
TRBV5-1,TRBJ2-7,NA,NA,TGCGCCAGCAGCCGGGACTACGAGCAGTACTTC,CASSRDYEQYF
TRBV15,TRBJ1-4,TRBD1,NA,TGTGCCACCAGCACCTGGACAGGGAGGGAAAAACTGTTTTTT,CATSTWTGREKLFF
TRBV12-5,TRBJ2-5,TRBD2,NA,TGTGCTAGTGGTCCACCAGGGAGGGGAGAGACCCAGTACTTC,CASGPPGRGETQYF
TRBV27,TRBJ2-1,NA,NA,TGTGCCAGCAGTTTAGCTAGGTATCACAATGAGCAGTTCTTC,CASSLARYHNEQFF
TRBV11-2,TRBJ1-1,NA,NA,TGTGCCAGCAGCTTAAGGCTAAACACTGAAGCTTTCTTT,CASSLRLNTEAFF
TRBV5-1,TRBJ2-7,NA,NA,TGCGCCAGCAGCTTGGGGGGCAGGGCCGAGCAGTACTTC,CASSLGGRAEQYF
TRBV5-1,TRBJ2-5,NA,NA,TGCGCCAGCAGCGTACAGGGTATTGGGCAAGAGACCCAGTACTTC,CASSVQGIGQETQYF
TRBV7-8,TRBJ2-7,TRBD1,once,TGTGCCAGCAGCCTCCGGGACAGATCCATCTACGAGCAGTACTTC,CASSLRDRSIYEQYF
TRBV11-2,TRBJ2-1,TRBD1,few,TGTGCCAGCAGCTTGGGACAGGGGGCAAATGAGCAGTTCTTC,CASSLGQGANEQFF
TRBV12-5,TRBJ2-7,NA,NA,TGTGCTAGTGGTTTTGGCACCTACGAGCAGTACTTC,CASGFGTYEQYF
TRBV2,TRBJ2-1,TRBD2,NA,TGTGCCAGCCTCGGGACTAGCGGGAGCCATGAGCAGTTCTTC,CASLGTSGSHEQFF
TRBV7-9,TRBJ2-1,TRBD1,NA,TGTGCCAGCAGCTGGGACAGGGATGGTGAGCAGTTCTTC,CASSWDRDGEQFF
TRBV28,TRBJ2-3,NA,NA,TGTGCCAGCAGTGAATTCTCTGTGGGGAGACGTACAGATACGCAGTATTTT,CASSEFSVGRRTDTQYF
TRBV27,TRBJ2-7,TRBD2,NA,TGTGCCAGCAGTTCGATTAGCGGGAGGAGCTCCTACGAGCAGTACTTC,CASSSISGRSSYEQYF
TRBV28,TRBJ1-2,NA,NA,TGTGCCAGCAGCCCGCGGTACAGAACCGGGGCAGGGAAGAAGAGTGGCTACACCTTC,CASSPRYRTGAGKKSGYTF
TRBV6-1,TRBJ2-7,TRBD1,NA,TGTGCCACCGCAACCGGGACAGCCGGATCCTACGAGCAGTACTTC,CATATGTAGSYEQYF
TRBV5-6,TRBJ2-1,NA,NA,TGTGCCAGCAGCCGGCCCACCAATGAGCAGTTCTTC,CASSRPTNEQFF
TRBV5-3,TRBJ2-5,NA,NA,TGTGCCAGACAAAGGAGGGAGACCCAGTACTTC,CARQRRETQYF
TRBV28,TRBJ1-3,NA,NA,TGTGCCAGCAGTTTACGACAGGCGACTGGAAACACCATATATTTT,CASSLRQATGNTIYF
TRBV7-2,TRBJ2-7,TRBD2,NA,TGTGCCAGCAGCCCACCGACTAGCGGGCCGGGCGAGCAGTACTTC,CASSPPTSGPGEQYF
TRBV6-5,TRBJ2-7,NA,NA,TGTGCCATCAGTGCGGTGCCCCGGAGCTACGAGCAGTACTTC,CAISAVPRSYEQYF
TRBV5-6,TRBJ2-1,NA,many,TGTGCCAGCAGCTTGGACGAGTACAATGAGCAGTTCTTC,CASSLDEYNEQFF
TRBV30,TRBJ1-2,NA,NA,TGTGCCTGGAGTGTCGGACAAGCCAACTATGGCTACACCTTC,CAWSVGQANYGYTF
TRBV5-1,TRBJ2-3,TRBD2,few,TGCGCCAGCAGCTTACTTAGCGGGAGAGGTGCAGATACGCAGTATTTT,CASSLLSGRGADTQYF
TRBV11-2,TRBJ2-1,NA,NA,TGTGCCAGCAGCTTAAGGGTTTTGTACAATGAGCAGTTCTTC,CASSLRVLYNEQFF
TRBV28,TRBJ2-7,NA,NA,TGTGCCAGCAACCTGGCTTCGAGGGTGAGCTCCTACGAGCAGTACTTC,CASNLASRVSSYEQYF
TRBV10-3,TRBJ2-1,TRBD2,NA,TGTGCCATCAGTAATCCCCATAGCGGGAGTCTCTATGAGCAGTTCTTC,CAISNPHSGSLYEQFF
TRBV11-3,TRBJ2-2,NA,few,TGTGCCAGCAGCCACAGGCTGAACACCGGGGAGCTGTTTTTT,CASSHRLNTGELFF
TRBV25-1,TRBJ2-7,TRBD2,NA,TGTGCCAGCAGTCGGGAGGGCGAGCAGTACTTC,CASSREGEQYF
TRBV7-2,TRBJ2-7,NA,NA,TGTGCCAGCAGCTTCGGGGCAGGGAGCTACGAGCAGTACTTC,CASSFGAGSYEQYF
TRBV11-2,TRBJ2-7,NA,few,TGTGCCAGCAGCGAAGTCTACGAGCAGTACTTC,CASSEVYEQYF
TRBV7-9,TRBJ1-4,TRBD1,NA,TGTGCCAGCAGCCCGCGACAGGGGATTGAAGTGGGGGAAAAACTGTTTTTT,CASSPRQGIEVGEKLFF
TRBV14,TRBJ2-2,TRBD1,few,TGTGCCAGCAGCCCCCTGGGACAGGGGGTCACCGGGGAGCTGTTTTTT,CASSPLGQGVTGELFF
TRBV7-9,TRBJ2-1,TRBD2,NA,TGTGCCAGCAGCTTCTTTACTAGCGGGATAGACTATGAGCAGTTCTTC,CASSFFTSGIDYEQFF
TRBV5-4,TRBJ2-2,TRBD1,NA,TGTGCCAGCAGTCTGAGGGACAGATACACCGGGGAGCTGTTTTTT,CASSLRDRYTGELFF
TRBV27,TRBJ2-7,TRBD1,NA,TGTGCCAGCAGTTTTATCCAGGGGGCCGGAGAGCAGTACTTC,CASSFIQGAGEQYF
TRBV29-1,TRBJ2-3,NA,NA,TGCAGCGCCGTACCCCCGGCGAGCACAGATACGCAGTATTTT,CSAVPPASTDTQYF
TRBV7-8,TRBJ2-3,TRBD2,NA,TGTGCCAGCAGCTTGGGCGGGAGGGCCACGGATACGCAGTATTTT,CASSLGGRATDTQYF
TRBV5-1,TRBJ2-7,TRBD2,many,TGCGCCAGCAGCATTTCCGCAGCGGGAGGATCCTACGAGCAGTACTTC,CASSISAAGGSYEQYF
TRBV2,TRBJ2-7,TRBD2,NA,TGTGCCAGCAGTGAAAGTAAGGGCGGGAGGATCCTACGATCGCAGTACTTC,CASSESKGGRILRSQYF
TRBV28,TRBJ2-3,TRBD1,NA,TGTGCCAGCAGCATTACAGGGGTGAGAGATACGCAGTATTTT,CASSITGVRDTQYF
TRBV7-2,TRBJ1-1,NA,NA,TGTGCCAGCAGCCCGCGGACCACTGAAGCTTTCTTT,CASSPRTTEAFF
TRBV5-1,TRBJ2-3,TRBD1,NA,TGCGCCAGCAAGGGACAGACTAGCACAGATACGCAGTATTTT,CASKGQTSTDTQYF
TRBV7-9,TRBJ2-3,NA,many,TGTGCCAGCAGCTTAGTGACAGGAACCATGGATACGCAGTATTTT,CASSLVTGTMDTQYF
TRBV28,TRBJ2-7,TRBD2,NA,TGTGCCAGCAGTTTATTTGGGGGGGTCTACGCCTACGAGCAGTACTTC,CASSLFGGVYAYEQYF
TRBV6-1,TRBJ2-1,NA,NA,TGTGCCAGCAGTGAAGGCCCGGGAGTTTTCAATGAGCAGTTCTTC,CASSEGPGVFNEQFF
TRBV7-2,TRBJ1-5,NA,NA,TGTGCCAGCAGCTTAGATTTAATGACAGTCAATCAGCCCCAGCATTTT,CASSLDLMTVNQPQHF
TRBV4-1,TRBJ2-7,TRBD1,many,TGCGCCAGCAGCCAAGAACAGGGGGCCTACGAGCAGTACTTC,CASSQEQGAYEQYF
TRBV27,TRBJ2-7,NA,NA,TGTGCCAGCAACCCTCAGGGGCGAACCTACGAGCAGTACTTC,CASNPQGRTYEQYF
TRBV19,TRBJ2-3,NA,NA,TGTGCCAGTAGTAAGGACTATACGCAGTATTTT,CASSKDYTQYF
TRBV6-1,TRBJ2-1,TRBD1,NA,TGTGCCAGCGCCGGGACAGGGGGGTTCAATGAGCAGTTCTTC,CASAGTGGFNEQFF
TRBV25-1,TRBJ2-3,NA,NA,TGTGCCAGCAGTGAATCCAACCGGAAAGGCACAGATACGCAGTATTTT,CASSESNRKGTDTQYF
TRBV28,TRBJ2-7,NA,few,TGTGCCAGCAGTTTGGACTCCTACGAGCAGTACTTC,CASSLDSYEQYF
TRBV2,TRBJ1-1,NA,many,TGTGCCAGCAGTGAAGCCCAAGACACGGCTTTCTTT,CASSEAQDTAFF
TRBV2,TRBJ2-7,TRBD2,NA,TGTGCCAGCACCGGGACTAGCGGGAGGAGATACGAGCAGTACTTC,CASTGTSGRRYEQYF
TRBV19,TRBJ2-3,NA,NA,TGTGCCAGTAGTTTCCTCCTCCACCCCACAGATACGCAGTATTTT,CASSFLLHPTDTQYF
TRBV18,TRBJ2-7,NA,NA,TGTGCCAGCTCAGGGTCAGCGGTGCGCTCCTACGAGCAGTACTTC,CASSGSAVRSYEQYF
TRBV7-9,TRBJ2-1,TRBD2,few,TGTGCCAGCAGACCTGGACTAGCGGGTGAGCAGTTCTTC,CASRPGLAGEQFF